This TCR beta chain came from a study of blood T cell repertoires in COVID-19. For the study at large: Sources were T cells, B-cell-depleted T cells, or PBMCs; the material itself was cDNA or gDNA.

Study processing details: Reference gene primer amplification yielded estimated nucleated cell counts. Measured with immunoSEQ multiplex PCR; TCRdb has only the in-frame clones, and not every one. The DNA was the basis for D and trimming; V, J and clone size are from that table. The sample has under 350,000 clones, roughly 85% seen once; the top ten hold around 4.5%. Germline CDR1 is MNHEY and CDR2 is SMNVEV (reference sequence). There are 15 residues in the CDR3. V shed 7 bases and J shed 1 base, with 16 bases lying between them. Across about two dozen US areas, participants ranged in age from 18 to 89 years. Membership in each cohort depended on participant-reported clinical history.

The rearrangement uses TRBV27 and TRBJ1-1, with D maybe TRBD1 (5 bases). Specimen: PBMCs or T cells enriched from blood (not recorded which). This TCR came from a woman aged 40 to 55 with acute COVID-19. The CDR3 DNA sequence: TGTGCCAGCAAAAGAGCGGGACCAGGGAACACTGAAGCTTTCTTT. Translation gives CASKRAGPGNTEAFF.